The 17 T cell receptor beta chains presented below share a single source sample, sequenced in a study of blood T cell repertoires in COVID-19. Some clones are missing from TCRdb's copy, which holds only in-frame ones; the method was immunoSEQ multiplex PCR. In the table there are tens of thousands of clones, roughly 90% of which are singletons. The sequenced sample consisted of peripheral blood. The receptors stem from a human donor in a cohort sampled during active COVID-19.

Remarks on this clone: This CDR3 is also generated by other DNA sequences in the sample. The V and J genes are TRBV7-2 and TRBJ2-1, with D hard to call. Trimming took 2 bases from V and 6 from J, leaving 2 bases between them. CDR1 and CDR2 (germline): SGHTA, FQGNSA. The CDR3 extends over 11 amino acids. The DNA for the CDR3 is TGTGCCAGCAGCTTACTCAATGAGCAGTTCTTC. Protein sequence: CASSLLNEQFF.

The chain carries TRBV6-6 and TRBJ2-1, with D tentatively TRBD2 (7 bases). This CDR3 comprises 15 residues. Germline V gene lookup returns CDR1 MNHNY and CDR2 SVGAGI (reference sequence). Trimming stripped 5 bases from V and 5 bases from J, with 16 bases between. CDR3 sequence reads: CASSPRGGGNNEQFF. The CDR3 nucleotides read TGTGCCAGCAGTCCCCGGGGAGGGGGTAACAATGAGCAGTTCTTC.

This chain joins TRBV7-9 and TRBJ2-3; 7 positions agree with TRBD2. V shed 2 bases and J 0 bases; nucleotides not matched to a gene: 5. CDR3 length: 16 amino acids. CDR1 SEHNR and CDR2 FQNEAQ come from the germline V gene (reference sequence). CDR3: CASSLSWGGSTDTQYF. The CDR3 nucleotides are TGTGCCAGCAGCTTAAGCTGGGGGGGTAGCACAGATACGCAGTATTTT.

The chain links TRBV24-1 to TRBJ2-5, with TRBD2 identical over 7 bases. This CDR3 is built from 14 residues. The V segment lost 9 bases and the J segment 0 bases; nucleotides outside the gene matches: 6. The germline gives CDR1 KGHDR, CDR2 SFDVKD. CDR3 loop: CATGSGNDQETQYF. The CDR3 nucleotides read TGTGCCACCGGGAGCGGGAACGACCAAGAGACCCAGTACTTC.

The chain joins TRBV6-6 to TRBJ1-2, with TRBD1 identical over 10 bases. The CDR3 length is 15 residues. The V segment lost 8 bases and the J segment 3 bases; nucleotides outside the gene matches: 9. Germline assignment: CDR1 MNHNY and CDR2 SVGAGI (reference sequence). The CDR3 coding sequence is TGTGCCAGCGGGGCAGGGGACAGGGGTGACTATGGCTACACCTTC. Translating it yields CASGAGDRGDYGYTF.

In its sample, this clone was seen once. The chain links TRBV19 to TRBJ1-1; tentatively, D is TRBD1 (5 bases). CDR3 length: 14 amino acids. In germline, CDR1 is LNHDA, CDR2 SQIVND (reference sequence). Trimming took off 5 bases at V and 0 bases at J, with 10 bases between the two ends. Written as DNA, the CDR3 is TGTGCCAGTAGTCCGACAGTCATGAACACTGAAGCTTTCTTT. It encodes CASSPTVMNTEAFF.

This chain joins TRBV5-1 and TRBJ2-2; TRBD1 agrees at 9 bases. The V gene's germline CDR1 is SGHRS and CDR2 YFSETQ. This CDR3 is built from 15 residues. J was trimmed by 5 bases and V by 4 bases; bases with no gene match: 6. CDR3 protein: CASSPGTGRTGELFF. The CDR3 DNA is TGCGCCAGCAGCCCCGGGACAGGGCGGACCGGGGAGCTGTTTTTT.

The chain combines TRBV19 with TRBJ2-1; TRBD2 matches 8 bases. In germline, CDR1 is LNHDA, CDR2 SQIVND (reference sequence). CDR3 size: 15 residues. J was trimmed by 5 bases and V by 6 bases; bases with no gene match: 9. The CDR3 bases are TGTGCCAGTAGCGCAAGCGGGGGTATTAACAATGAGCAGTTCTTC. Its translation is CASSASGGINNEQFF.

The rearrangement joins TRBV3-1 (or the pseudogene TRBV3-2) to TRBJ1-2, with D possibly matching TRBD1 (6 bases). V was shortened by 4 bases and J by 4 bases, with 10 bases between the two germline ends. CDR3 size: 13 residues. CDR1 LGHDT and CDR2 YNNKEL come from the germline V gene (reference sequence). The CDR3, as DNA: TGTGCCAGCAGCCCACAGGGCCTCTATGGCTACACCTTC. Translation: CASSPQGLYGYTF.

The genes are TRBV6-2 or TRBV6-3 and TRBJ2-2; TRBD1 matches at 11 bases. V trimming: 5 bases; J trimming: 4 bases; junction bases outside the gene matches: 6. The CDR3 extends over 16 amino acids. In germline, CDR1 is MNHEY, CDR2 SVGEGT. The CDR3 region has the DNA TGTGCCAGCAGTCACCCCGGGACAGGGGGCACCGGGGAGCTGTTTTTT. Residues: CASSHPGTGGTGELFF.

The rearrangement links TRBV15 to TRBJ2-5, with TRBD2 matching over 7 bases. The CDR3 consists of 16 residues. J lost 4 bases, V lost 3 bases, and 11 bases had no gene match. CDR1 and CDR2 from the germline V gene are LNHNV and YYDKDF (reference sequence). As DNA, the CDR3 is TGTGCCACCAGCAGGGGGAGGGGCAGGGAGGGAGAGACCCAGTACTTC. This encodes CATSRGRGREGETQYF.

This clone was counted once. This chain uses TRBV7-2 with TRBJ1-1; 8 nucleotides align to TRBD1. V trimming: 1 base; J trimming: 1 base; junction bases outside the gene matches: 5. The germline CDR1 and CDR2 sequences are SGHTA and FQGNSA. CDR3 length: 16 amino acids. The CDR3 region has the DNA TGTGCCAGCAGCTTAGACCGGACAGGGCCGAACACTGAAGCTTTCTTT. It translates to CASSLDRTGPNTEAFF.

The V call is TRBV24-1, the J call TRBJ2-1, with D uncertain. Germline values: CDR1 KGHDR, CDR2 SFDVKD. V was trimmed by 9 bases and J by 6 bases, leaving 8 bases between them. CDR3 size: 11 residues. CDR3 sequence: CATAERNEQFF. The CDR3 coding sequence is TGTGCCACCGCGGAACGCAATGAGCAGTTCTTC.

This clone has just a few counts. The V gene is TRBV7-2, the J gene TRBJ2-7, with 11 nucleotides matching TRBD2. The CDR3 consists of 16 residues. CDR1 and CDR2 (germline): SGHTA, FQGNSA. Trimming cost V 4 bases and J 3 bases; bases outside gene matches: 8. The CDR3 DNA follows: TGTGCCAGCAGCTCACAGATAGCGGGGGGGCACTACGAGCAGTACTTC. Protein: CASSSQIAGGHYEQYF.

This rearrangement joins TRBV5-4 to TRBJ2-7; 11 bases map to TRBD1. J lost 3 bases, V lost 3 bases, and 5 bases had no gene match. The germline gives CDR1 SGHNT, CDR2 YYREEE (reference sequence). This CDR3 region has 15 residues. CDR3 sequence (DNA): TGTGCCAGCAGCTCCGGACAGGGGGCCGGCTACGAGCAGTACTTC. Residues: CASSSGQGAGYEQYF. The full variable domain, rest sourced from reference TRBV5-4 and TRBJ2-7, is ETGVTQSPTHLIKTRGQQVTLRCSSQSGHNTVSWYQQALGQGPQFIFQYYREEENGRGNFPPRFSGLQFPNYSSELNVNALELDDSALYLCASSSGQGAGYEQYFGPGTRLTVT.

This chain joins TRBV6-5 and TRBJ1-5, with TRBD1 matching over 9 bases. CDR1 is MNHEY and CDR2 is SVGAGI in the germline V gene. The V segment lost 6 bases and the J segment 6 bases; nucleotides outside the gene matches: 6. The CDR3 is made up of 14 amino acids. The CDR3 DNA reads as TGTGCCAGCAGCACCGGGACAGGGACTCAGCCCCAGCATTTT. Translated, it gives CASSTGTGTQPQHF.

The chain has TRBV6-5 and TRBJ2-1, with D possibly TRBD2 on 5 matching bases. This CDR3 is 15 amino acids long. Deletions cut 6 bases from V and 0 bases from J, with 12 bases between. In germline, CDR1 is MNHEY, CDR2 SVGAGI. The CDR3: CASSLTGSSYNEQFF. Here the CDR3 DNA reads TGTGCCAGCAGCCTGACGGGGAGCTCCTACAATGAGCAGTTCTTC.